The sequence of this T cell receptor (beta chain) was determined in a study of brain T cells in children with intractable seizures (dated by TCRdb to 2020 to 2022). Regarding the study in general: A NanoString immunology panel was first used to screen resected brain tissue from about 53 pediatric epilepsy surgery cases for immune gene transcripts. Among the roughly 12 selected surgery cases, eight also had pre-surgery blood sequenced, leaving four with brain tissue only.

The immunoSEQ assay was applied to genomic DNA to generate the TCR beta chain sequences. Processing in the source paper ran as follows. CDR3 sequences not starting with the conserved framework cysteine at position 104 were manually removed. Clonality was calculated as one minus the normalized Shannon's Diversity Index, with values ranging from 0 (maximal diversity) to 1 (oligoclonal). Chi-squared comparison-of-proportions tests were used to check whether the frequency of the same CDR3 differed between samples, for example brain versus blood. Public clonotypes were identified by searching immuneACCESS, and similarity to known antiviral clonotypes was assessed with the VDJdb browser. This is the immuneACCESS table as TCRdb keeps it, with only in-frame sequences that have V and J called. A part of the clones is gone; compared with another copy, unresolved V genes explain less than half, and the rest is unexplained. Clone size and V and J calls were adopted from that table, with D and trimming inferred from the DNA. For this sample the table gives hundreds of thousands of clones, of which 93% were detected only once. 5% to 7% of the sample belongs to the ten largest clones.

Sequences LNHDA (CDR1) and SQIVND (CDR2) are obtained from the germline V gene (reference sequence). V loses 5 bases, J loses 8 bases, and the germline ends lie 24 bases apart. The CDR3 goes from the cysteine to the phenylalanine over 16 residues. Left in the record is the CDR3 DNA by itself, 48 bases read in frame from the first base. Reading the label with the study, this specimen's time point is: blood from clinic visit 5 months post-surgery; TSC patient then seizure free. The surgery cases showing the highest brain T cell transcript signatures were chosen for TCR beta chain sequencing of brain tissue and, when available, of blood. Prior to surgery, the patients had been treated with at least one anti-epileptic drug. TCR-sequenced patients were children with drug-resistant epilepsy due to tuberous sclerosis complex, focal cortical dysplasia, Rasmussen encephalitis or hemimegalencephaly. Bulk genomic DNA was isolated from unsorted brain tissue and whole blood using the Monarch genomic DNA purification kit.

This clone appeared once. Its specific antigen is unknown. No per-base quality is available; no much larger clone lies one base away. Paper-wide results and their limitations: Because sequencing depth was different between pre-surgery and post-surgery blood, clones absent from the pre-surgery sample may reflect undersampling. Viral specificity was inferred solely from CDR3 sequence similarity, and the HCMV serostatus of the patients was not known.

Sequenced here: peripheral blood, sampled roughly 5 months after surgery. The receptor was derived from a boy less than two years old with tuberous sclerosis and intractable seizures. This chain joins TRBV19 to TRBJ1-2; confidence is insufficient to name the D gene. The nucleotide sequence is given as TGTGCCAGTAGTTTTATCGCTGATGGACTCAACGGGGGCTACACCTTC. This gives the protein CASSFIADGLNGGYTF.